Below, 16 T cell receptor beta chains from the same sample are listed, as sequenced in a study of cytomegalovirus exposure and HLA in healthy donors. In the PCR, 60 Vbeta and 13 Jbeta primers were used. TCRdb's copy holds only in-frame clones and misses some; the assay was immunoSEQ multiplex PCR. This repertoire shows about 150,000 clones, approximately 69% found once; its top ten account for approximately 2.3%. Sequences were obtained from PBMCs. These receptors were taken from a man aged 30 to 39 in good health and CMV-seronegative.

The chain has TRBV5-6 and TRBJ1-5; D possibly corresponds to TRBD1 (5 bases). Trimming took off 3 bases at V and 3 bases at J, with 13 bases between the two ends. This CDR3 region has 15 residues. The germline gives CDR1 SGHDT, CDR2 YYEEEE. CDR3: CASSWGAANNQPQHF. The CDR3 DNA sequence: TGTGCCAGCAGCTGGGGCGCGGCTAACAATCAGCCCCAGCATTTT.

Remarks on this clone: The germline gene is not matched at one end of the junction; a read error may be the cause. Other DNA variants within this sample encode the same CDR3. The J gene is TRBJ2-1, the V gene TRBV30; 7 bases line up with TRBD2. Per germline, CDR1 GTSNPN and CDR2 SVGIG (reference sequence). The CDR3 runs to 17 residues. The CDR3 DNA reads TGCGCCTGGAGTCGAGGGGTGGCGGGGGTCTTCTACAATGAGCAGTTCTTC. Encoded protein: CAWSRGVAGVFYNEQFF.

V and J are TRBV27 and TRBJ2-7, with 8 bases fitting TRBD1. The CDR3 has 14 amino acids. CDR1 MNHEY and CDR2 SMNVEV come from the germline V gene (reference sequence). Trimming removed 5 bases from V and 2 bases from J; junction bases left unmatched: 5. The CDR3 DNA sequence: TGTGCCAGCAGTAAGCAGGGGGCGCCCTACGAGCAGTACTTC. This encodes CASSKQGAPYEQYF.

The chain joins TRBV28 to TRBJ2-5; TRBD2 is a possible D gene (6 bases). This CDR3 comprises 14 residues. Germline CDR1 and CDR2: MDHEN and SYDVKM. V lost 5 bases and J lost 2, with 12 bases in between. This CDR3 reads CASSPTGEQETQYF. The DNA for the CDR3 is TGTGCCAGCAGTCCCACGGGAGAGCAAGAGACCCAGTACTTC.

The chain joins TRBV25-1 to TRBJ1-5; no clear D gene. Germline assignment: CDR1 MGHDK and CDR2 SYGVNS. The CDR3 is 12 residues long. V lost 6 bases, J lost 5 bases, and 8 bases lay in between. CDR3 sequence reads: CASRLGDQPQHF. CDR3 coding DNA: TGTGCCAGCAGATTGGGAGATCAGCCCCAGCATTTT. Full variable domain (outside the CDR3, taken from reference TRBV25-1 and TRBJ1-5): EADIYQTPRYLVIGTGKKITLECSQTMGHDKMYWYQQDPGMELHLIHYSYGVNSTEKGDLSSESTVSRIRTEHFPLTLESARPSHTSQYLCASRLGDQPQHFGDGTRLSIL.

The genes are TRBV4-2 and TRBJ1-2, with TRBD1 identical over 8 bases. Germline V CDR1 and CDR2: LGHNA, YNFKEQ. V dropped 4 bases and J dropped 1; count of bases not matched to a gene: 5. The CDR3 consists of 15 residues. This CDR3 reads CASSLDRAYNYGYTF. In nucleotides, the CDR3 is TGTGCCAGCAGCCTGGACAGGGCCTATAACTATGGCTACACCTTC.

The CDR3 sequence is CASSLREGSDSNQPQHF. In DNA, the CDR3 is TGTGCCAGCAGCCTCAGGGAGGGAAGCGATAGCAATCAGCCCCAGCATTTT. The chain carries TRBV28 and TRBJ1-5; D possibly corresponds to TRBD1 (5 bases). There are 17 residues in the CDR3. V was shortened by 6 bases and J by 0 bases, with 18 bases between the two germline ends. In germline, CDR1 is MDHEN, CDR2 SYDVKM.

This chain joins TRBV5-6 and TRBJ1-2; no clear D gene. The CDR3 is 13 residues long. Deletions cut 0 bases from V and 8 bases from J, with 11 bases between. The germline V gene encodes CDR1 SGHDT and CDR2 YYEEEE. The CDR3 nucleotides are TGTGCCAGCAGCTTGGGGGCCTCATGGGGCTACACCTTC. Amino acid sequence: CASSLGASWGYTF.

This chain uses TRBV29-1 with TRBJ1-2; no definite D call. Germline CDR1 SQVTM, CDR2 ANQGSEA. The CDR3 consists of 10 residues. The V end was cut by 5 bases, the J end by 4 bases, with 5 bases between. CDR3: CSVRSYGYTF. CDR3 DNA: TGCAGCGTTCGCAGCTATGGCTACACCTTC.

The V gene is TRBV7-9, the J gene TRBJ1-1; possibly TRBD1 for D (6 bases). Per the germline V gene, CDR1 is SEHNR and CDR2 is FQNEAQ (reference sequence). V was clipped by 5 bases and J by 4 bases, with 11 bases between them. This CDR3 is built from 13 residues. CDR3 nucleotide sequence: TGTGCCAGCAGCCTACAGGGAGTCACTGAAGCTTTCTTT. Residues: CASSLQGVTEAFF. The full variable domain, rest sourced from reference TRBV7-9 and TRBJ1-1, is DTGVSQNPRHKITKRGQNVTFRCDPISEHNRLYWYRQTLGQGPEFLTYFQNEAQLEKSRLLSDRFSAERPKGSFSTLEIQRTEQGDSAMYLCASSLQGVTEAFFGQGTRLTVV.

This clone was recorded once. Here the CDR3 DNA reads TGTGCCAGCAGGCCCGGGACACTAGTCTACGAGCAGTACTTC. As protein: CASRPGTLVYEQYF. The rearrangement joins TRBV6-1 to TRBJ2-7, with a weak D call TRBD1 (6 bases). V was clipped by 6 bases and J by 3 bases, with 15 bases between them. The CDR3 sequence is 14 residues long. Germline lookup yields CDR1 MNHNS and CDR2 SASEGT.

The chain recombines TRBV9 with TRBJ2-3, with 12 bases identical to TRBD2. Per germline, CDR1 SGDLS and CDR2 YYNGEE. After removal of 2 bases from V and 6 bases from J, the junction contained 7 bases not matched to a gene. The CDR3 contains 16 residues. CDR3 coding DNA: TGTGCCAGCAGCGTTTCCGGGACTAGCGGGTTGGATACGCAGTATTTT. Translating it yields CASSVSGTSGLDTQYF. Supplemented by reference TRBV9 and TRBJ2-3, the full variable domain reads DSGVTQTPKHLITATGQRVTLRCSPRSGDLSVYWYQQSLDQGLQFLIQYYNGEERAKGNILERFSAQQFPDLHSELNLSSLELGDSALYFCASSVSGTSGLDTQYFGPGTRLTVL.

This clone was counted a few times. V is TRBV19 and J is TRBJ2-7, with D possibly TRBD1 on 5 matching bases. V lost 5 bases, J lost 3 bases, and 14 bases lay in between. CDR3 length: 14 amino acids. Looked up from germline, CDR1 is LNHDA and CDR2 is SQIVND (reference sequence). CDR3: CASSSTASSYEQYF. DNA for the CDR3: TGTGCCAGTAGTTCGACAGCGTCTAGCTACGAGCAGTACTTC.

The chain joins TRBV7-8 to TRBJ2-3; weak D call: TRBD2 (5 bases). V was pared by 8 bases and J by 2 bases, with 23 bases between. The CDR3 consists of 17 residues. Looked up from germline, CDR1 is SGHVS and CDR2 is FQNEAQ. CDR3 sequence (DNA): TGTGCCAGCGGAAGTCTGGGCGGTGGGAGTCCCACAGATACGCAGTATTTT. Translation gives CASGSLGGGSPTDTQYF.

The V call is TRBV7-9, the J call TRBJ2-7, with 8 positions matching TRBD2. This CDR3 has 14 amino acids. Germline CDR1 is SEHNR and CDR2 is FQNEAQ (reference sequence). V was clipped by 7 bases and J by 3 bases; unmatched bases: 8. CDR3: CASTPGGGRYEQYF. The CDR3 DNA reads as TGTGCCAGCACCCCGGGGGGGGGACGCTACGAGCAGTACTTC.

V gene TRBV27 combines with J gene TRBJ2-2; 9 positions match TRBD1. CDR3 size: 15 residues. Unmatched junction bases numbered 3, after V lost 2 bases and J lost 5 bases. Germline V gene data show CDR1 as MNHEY and CDR2 as SMNVEV (reference sequence). The CDR3, as DNA: TGTGCCAGCAGTTTAGGGACAGGGAGTACCGGGGAGCTGTTTTTT. Encoded protein: CASSLGTGSTGELFF.